This note documents a single T cell receptor beta chain sequence. Across about two dozen US areas, participants ranged in age from 18 to 89 years. Participant-reported clinical history was the basis for cohort assignment. This record comes from a study of blood T cell repertoires in COVID-19. Study-wide context: Collection of acute and convalescent COVID-19 samples took place in the United States, Italy and Spain. T cells, B-cell-depleted T cells, or PBMCs supplied cDNA or gDNA.

The CDR3 is 18 amino acids. Trimming cost V 1 base and J 1 base, with 20 bases left between them. Germline V gene lookup returns CDR1 SGHRS and CDR2 YFSETQ. The protocol was immunoSEQ multiplex PCR, while the TCRdb copy is restricted to in-frame clones and leaves out a portion. Seen here are 220,000 or so clones, roughly 88% observed once, and the top ten hold 14% to 15%. The specimen sequenced was PBMCs or T cells enriched from blood (not recorded which). The sequence was obtained from a woman aged 50 to 60 with acute COVID-19. The chain employs TRBV5-1 and TRBJ1-1, with D possibly TRBD1 on 6 matching bases. The CDR3 sequence: CASSLREINRAQNTEAFF. The CDR3 nucleotides are TGCGCCAGCAGCTTGAGGGAAATTAACAGGGCCCAGAACACTGAAGCTTTCTTT.